The clone carrying this T cell receptor (beta chain) is a singleton in its sample. CDR1 LNHNV and CDR2 YYDKDF come from the germline V gene (reference sequence). V lost 1 base and J lost 5, with 8 bases in between. The CDR3 sequence is 13 residues long. The data derive from a study of cytotoxic CD8 clonotypes in ibrutinib-treated CLL. Profiling relied on immunoSEQ multiplex PCR, and the TCRdb table lists in-frame clones only, not all of them. The sample includes approximately 70,000 clones, around 84% of them seen just once. The rearrangement links TRBV15 to TRBJ1-2, with no clear D. The sequences come from PBMCs, collected at disease progression, from a patient treated with ibrutinib. The receptor's source is a human donor with chronic lymphocytic leukemia. The CDR3 loop is CATSRVFEYGYTF. In DNA, the CDR3 is TGTGCCACCAGCAGAGTATTTGAGTATGGCTACACCTTC.